This entry lists 5 T cell receptor beta chains sequenced from one sample in a study of cytomegalovirus exposure and HLA in healthy donors. PCR was performed using 60 Vbeta and 13 Jbeta primers. Assay: immunoSEQ multiplex PCR; the TCRdb copy retains only in-frame clones and omits some. The sample data list 60,000 to 80,000 clones. What was sequenced was PBMCs. The receptors derive from a boy between 5 and 17 years old in good health and CMV-seronegative.

The V gene is TRBV6-1, the J gene TRBJ1-5; the D gene is possibly TRBD1 (6 bases). The V end lost 1 base, the J end lost 4 bases, and 11 bases lay between the germline ends. The CDR3 covers 15 residues. The germline CDR1 and CDR2 sequences are MNHNS and SASEGT. The CDR3 DNA follows: TGTGCCAGCAGTGAAGGGGTGAGGGGGAATCAGCCCCAGCATTTT. This sequence encodes CASSEGVRGNQPQHF.

The chain links TRBV6-1 to TRBJ1-2, with TRBD1 matching over 7 bases. Germline CDR1 reads MNHNS; CDR2 reads SASEGT. The V segment lost 0 bases and the J segment 8 bases; nucleotides outside the gene matches: 6. This CDR3 region has 14 residues. CDR3 bases: TGTGCCAGCAGTGAAGCAGACAGGGATAACGGCTACACCTTC. Protein sequence: CASSEADRDNGYTF.

The chain couples TRBV6-5 to TRBJ2-1; TRBD2 agrees at 7 bases. The germline V gene has CDR1 MNHEY and CDR2 SVGAGI. The CDR3 covers 14 residues. V trimming: 8 bases; J trimming: 8 bases; junction bases outside the gene matches: 12. The chain's CDR3 is CASSKGLVVDEQFF. The CDR3 nucleotides are TGTGCCAGCTCGAAAGGACTAGTTGTTGATGAGCAGTTCTTC.

V is TRBV4-1 and J is TRBJ1-1; D possibly corresponds to TRBD1 (6 bases). Trimming took 4 bases from V and 2 from J, leaving 11 bases between them. There are 14 residues in the CDR3. The V gene's germline CDR1 is MGHRA and CDR2 YSYEKL. The CDR3 coding sequence is TGCGCCAGCAGCCCCGGACAGTTAAACACTGAAGCTTTCTTT. It is translated as CASSPGQLNTEAFF.

The V and J genes are TRBV2 and TRBJ1-2, with 9 positions matching TRBD1. V gave up 6 bases and J gave up 4 bases; unmatched junction bases: 9. CDR1 is SNHLY and CDR2 is FYNNEI in the germline V gene. The CDR3 is 15 residues long. CDR3 residues: CASRGGQGITYGYTF. In DNA form, the CDR3 reads TGTGCCAGCAGGGGGGGACAGGGTATAACCTATGGCTACACCTTC.